This TCR beta chain was recorded in a study of identifying expanded T cells in peripheral blood. Notes on the study in general: Differentially abundant clones: roughly 1.3 between replicates, roughly 16 at roughly 13 days, 19 to 20 at four.

TCRdb keeps only in-frame clones here, not all; method: immunoSEQ multiplex PCR. The sample lists approximately 57,000 clones, about 92% seen once, with 3.5% to 4.5% in the top ten. This CDR3 spans 11 amino acids. Germline assignment: CDR1 GTSNPN and CDR2 SVGIG (reference sequence). The V end was cut by 3 bases, the J end by 11 bases, with 13 bases between. In the case of this clone: Antigen specificity is unknown.

The chain recombines TRBV30 with TRBJ1-1, with a tentative D call TRBD1 (6 bases). The sequencing input was blood. This receptor was obtained from a person between 18 and 75 years old in good health. CDR3 sequence reads: CAWSAQGPAFF. DNA for the CDR3: TGTGCCTGGAGCGCACAGGGTCCTGCTTTCTTT.